What follows are 24 T cell receptor beta chains derived from one specimen sequenced in a study of blood T cell repertoires in COVID-19. Here immunoSEQ multiplex PCR was the method, and the copy in TCRdb shows in-frame clones only, minus some. The table shows about 31,000 clones, with under 95% occurring only once. The sequenced material came from peripheral blood. The receptors were sampled from a man aged 65 to 79 with active or convalescent COVID-19.

This sequence joins TRBV11-2 and TRBJ2-1; no clear D gene. Between the trimmed V and J ends, which lost 10 bases and 9 bases, there was a span of 16 bases. This CDR3 is 12 amino acids long. In germline, CDR1 is SGHAT, CDR2 FQNNGV. CDR3 coding DNA: TGTGCCATTTCTCGGAACTGGGCTGAGCAGTTCTTC. It is translated as CAISRNWAEQFF.

V usage is TRBV30 and J usage is TRBJ2-5; perhaps TRBD1 as D (6 bases). CDR3 length: 13 amino acids. Germline V gene lookup returns CDR1 GTSNPN and CDR2 SVGIG (reference sequence). Between the trimmed V and J ends, which lost 0 bases and 5 bases, there was a span of 10 bases. CDR3 coding DNA: TGTGCCTGGAGTGTACAGGGTCCGGAGACCCAGTACTTC. This encodes CAWSVQGPETQYF.

In DNA, the CDR3 is TGTGCCAGCTCACCGGGCAGGGAACTCTATGGCTACACCTTC. Its translation is CASSPGRELYGYTF. The chain carries TRBV18 and TRBJ1-2, with a weak D call TRBD1 (5 bases). The germline gives CDR1 KGHSH, CDR2 LQKENI. This CDR3 has 14 amino acids. Trimming stripped 3 bases from V and 4 bases from J, with 12 bases between.

This sequence joins TRBV3-1 (or the pseudogene TRBV3-2) and TRBJ2-3, with 8 bases matching TRBD2. The CDR3 has 16 residues. V dropped 3 bases and J dropped 2; count of bases not matched to a gene: 7. Germline V gene data show CDR1 as LGHDT and CDR2 as YNNKEL (reference sequence). This chain's CDR3 is CASSQARGGFTDTQYF. The CDR3 coding sequence is TGTGCCAGCAGCCAGGCTCGCGGGGGGTTCACAGATACGCAGTATTTT.

This chain joins TRBV7-8 and TRBJ1-5; 11 bases align to TRBD1. The CDR3 has 16 residues. After removal of 5 bases from V and 6 bases from J, the junction contained 9 bases not matched to a gene. Germline CDR1 is SGHVS and CDR2 is FQNEAQ. In nucleotides, the CDR3 is TGTGCCAGCAGCCCAGGCAGGACAGGGGGCCCTCAGCCCCAGCATTTT. The encoded protein is CASSPGRTGGPQPQHF.

This chain links TRBV12-3 or TRBV12-4 with TRBJ1-5; D is uncertain. Trimming shortened V by 6 bases and J by 3 bases, and 6 bases separated the two germline ends. The CDR3 spans 12 residues. CDR3 DNA: TGTGCCAGCAGCCCCGTCAATCAGCCCCAGCATTTT. Translated, it gives CASSPVNQPQHF.

The V gene is TRBV5-1, the J gene TRBJ1-2; D call uncertain. V dropped 5 bases and J dropped 5 bases, with 16 bases sitting between them. The germline V gene has CDR1 SGHRS and CDR2 YFSETQ. This CDR3 is 14 amino acids long. The CDR3 coding sequence is TGCGCCAGCAGATCCGGCCCCGCGGCTTATGGCTACACCTTC. Translated: CASRSGPAAYGYTF.

The chain uses TRBV2 and TRBJ2-7, with 9 positions matching TRBD2. V shed 4 bases, J shed 1 base, and the junction held 17 bases outside the gene matches. The CDR3 runs to 19 residues. Germline CDR1 reads SNHLY; CDR2 reads FYNNEI. The DNA of the CDR3 is TGTGCCAGCAGTGTCCGACCCTGGACACTAGCGGGCTTATCCTACGAGCAGTACGTC. Its translation: CASSVRPWTLAGLSYEQYV.

The chain combines TRBV29-1 with TRBJ2-6; possibly TRBD2 for D (6 bases). The germline CDR1 and CDR2 sequences are SQVTM and ANQGSEA. This CDR3 has 15 residues. The V gene lost 6 bases and the J gene lost 4 bases, with 16 bases spanning the gap. The CDR3 DNA reads TGCAGCGTCGCCGCAGGAGGGGCCGGGGCCAACGTCCTGACTTTC. Protein product: CSVAAGGAGANVLTF.

This rearrangement joins TRBV29-1 to TRBJ2-7; 8 positions agree with TRBD2. There are 13 residues in the CDR3. From germline, CDR1 is SQVTM and CDR2 ANQGSEA. V shed 5 bases and J 1 base; nucleotides not matched to a gene: 4. The CDR3 bases are TGCAGCGTTCCCGGGACTAGTTCCTACGAGCAGTACTTC. Translating gives CSVPGTSSYEQYF.

V gene TRBV6-2 or TRBV6-3 combines with J gene TRBJ1-1, with 7 bases fitting TRBD1. Germline CDR1 reads MNHEY; CDR2 reads SVGEGT. CDR3 length equals 14 residues. With V trimmed by 6 bases and J by 3 bases, 7 bases remained unmatched. The CDR3, as DNA: TGTGCCAGCAGCCACAGGGGAGGTGACACTGAAGCTTTCTTT. Its translation is CASSHRGGDTEAFF.

The chain employs TRBV3-1 (or the pseudogene TRBV3-2) and TRBJ1-2; 8 nucleotides match TRBD1. The CDR3 loop spans 16 amino acids. The germline V gene encodes CDR1 LGHDT and CDR2 YNNKEL (reference sequence). The V gene end was trimmed by 4 bases and the J gene end by 3 bases; junction bases not matched to a gene: 10. This CDR3 reads CASSPYHRGSDYGYTF. CDR3 nucleotides: TGTGCCAGCAGCCCGTACCACAGGGGGAGCGACTATGGCTACACCTTC.

This chain connects TRBV27 to TRBJ2-3; 11 bases are shared with TRBD2. The germline V gene encodes CDR1 MNHEY and CDR2 SMNVEV (reference sequence). With V trimmed by 5 bases and J by 6 bases, 10 bases remained unmatched. This CDR3 has 16 residues. In nucleotides, the CDR3 is TGTGCCAGCAGTACCGACCTAGCGGGAGGTGTTGATACGCAGTATTTT. This translates into CASSTDLAGGVDTQYF.

This chain links TRBV5-8 with TRBJ2-3; tentatively, D is TRBD1 (6 bases). The CDR3 is 16 amino acids. Germline values: CDR1 SGHTS, CDR2 YDEGEE. The V gene lost 0 bases and the J gene lost 4 bases, with 15 bases spanning the gap. The CDR3 region is CASSLASTGSADTQYF. The DNA for the CDR3 is TGTGCCAGCAGCTTGGCTTCGACAGGTAGTGCAGATACGCAGTATTTT. Based on the CDR3 plus reference TRBV5-8 and TRBJ2-3, the full variable domain is EAGVTQSPTHLIKTRGQQATLRCSPISGHTSVYWYQQALGLGLQFLLWYDEGEERNRGNFPPRFSGRQFPNYSSELNVNALELEDSALYLCASSLASTGSADTQYFGPGTRLTVL.

The chain recombines TRBV11-2 with TRBJ1-1, with 10 bases identical to TRBD1. This CDR3 is built from 15 residues. Per the germline V gene, CDR1 is SGHAT and CDR2 is FQNNGV. Trimming at V came to 4 bases and at J to 4 bases, leaving 6 bases not matched to a gene. CDR3 sequence reads: CASSSMTGGITEAFF. The CDR3 region has the DNA TGTGCCAGCAGCTCGATGACAGGGGGCATCACTGAAGCTTTCTTT.

The chain is built from TRBV13 and TRBJ2-2; 11 bases line up with TRBD2. Germline V CDR1 and CDR2: PRHDT, FYEKMQ (reference sequence). V shed 3 bases, J shed 0 bases, and the junction held 9 bases outside the gene matches. CDR3 length: 19 amino acids. CDR3 DNA: TGTGCCAGCAGCTTGGTCGGATCGGGACTAGCGGCGAACACCGGGGAGCTGTTTTTT. Its translation is CASSLVGSGLAANTGELFF.

The J gene is TRBJ2-1, the V gene TRBV10-3; 11 bases align to TRBD2. V lost 2 bases and J lost 2; bases outside the gene matches: 2. CDR3 size: 16 residues. Germline loops: CDR1 ENHRY, CDR2 SYGVKD. The CDR3 DNA is TGTGCCATCAGTGAGGCTAGCGGGAGGACCTACAATGAGCAGTTCTTC. Translated, it gives CAISEASGRTYNEQFF.

This chain links TRBV6-5 with TRBJ2-3, with unresolved D. CDR1 and CDR2 (germline): MNHEY, SVGAGI. The V gene lost 4 bases and the J gene lost 5 bases, with 4 bases spanning the gap. CDR3 length equals 11 residues. CDR3 nucleotide sequence: TGTGCCAGCAGTTTCCTAGATACGCAGTATTTT. Translating gives CASSFLDTQYF.

The chain carries TRBV7-2 and TRBJ1-1; perhaps TRBD1 as D (5 bases). Looked up from germline, CDR1 is SGHTA and CDR2 is FQGNSA. The CDR3 has 15 residues. Trimming took 5 bases from V and 1 from J, leaving 14 bases between them. CDR3 protein: CASSPTLGGNTEAFF. CDR3 sequence (DNA): TGTGCCAGCAGCCCAACCCTGGGGGGGAACACTGAAGCTTTCTTT.

This chain connects TRBV6-5 to TRBJ1-4; 7 bases line up with TRBD1. Per the germline V gene, CDR1 is MNHEY and CDR2 is SVGAGI. CDR3 length: 15 residues. J gave up 4 bases and V 10 bases, and 12 bases lay outside the gene matches. In nucleotides, the CDR3 is TGTGCCACCTGCCAGGGACAGAGCTTTAATGAAAAACTGTTTTTT. Translated: CATCQGQSFNEKLFF.

The V gene is TRBV3-1 (or the pseudogene TRBV3-2), the J gene TRBJ2-3, with a tentative D call TRBD2 (5 bases). Germline CDR1 is LGHDT and CDR2 is YNNKEL (reference sequence). The CDR3 runs 15 residues. Trimming cost V 4 bases and J 0 bases, with 11 bases left between them. The CDR3 sequence: CASSLLGGSTDTQYF. As DNA, the CDR3 is TGTGCCAGCAGCCTTCTGGGCGGGAGCACAGATACGCAGTATTTT.

This rearrangement joins TRBV7-8 to TRBJ2-4; TRBD1 matches 10 bases. The CDR3 covers 14 residues. Germline V gene lookup returns CDR1 SGHVS and CDR2 FQNEAQ. Trimming removed 5 bases from V and 8 bases from J; junction bases left unmatched: 6. For the CDR3, the DNA is TGTGCCAGCAGCCACGACAGGGGGCGGGACATTCAGTACTTC. Protein: CASSHDRGRDIQYF.

This chain's CDR3 is CASSQKLTLAGTEAFF. The CDR3 coding sequence is TGTGCCAGCTCCCAAAAGCTGACACTGGCGGGCACTGAAGCTTTCTTT. This chain connects TRBV18 to TRBJ1-1, with unresolved D. The CDR3 is 16 amino acids. The V and J ends lost 6 bases and 4 bases respectively, with 21 bases between them. Germline V gives CDR1 KGHSH, CDR2 LQKENI.

The V gene is TRBV25-1, the J gene TRBJ2-7; no reliable D call. The V end lost 0 bases, the J end lost 3 bases, and 9 bases lay between the germline ends. Germline V CDR1 and CDR2: MGHDK, SYGVNS. This CDR3 contains 14 residues. The DNA for the CDR3 is TGTGCCAGCAGTGAATATAAGGAGATCTACGAGCAGTACTTC. Amino acids: CASSEYKEIYEQYF.